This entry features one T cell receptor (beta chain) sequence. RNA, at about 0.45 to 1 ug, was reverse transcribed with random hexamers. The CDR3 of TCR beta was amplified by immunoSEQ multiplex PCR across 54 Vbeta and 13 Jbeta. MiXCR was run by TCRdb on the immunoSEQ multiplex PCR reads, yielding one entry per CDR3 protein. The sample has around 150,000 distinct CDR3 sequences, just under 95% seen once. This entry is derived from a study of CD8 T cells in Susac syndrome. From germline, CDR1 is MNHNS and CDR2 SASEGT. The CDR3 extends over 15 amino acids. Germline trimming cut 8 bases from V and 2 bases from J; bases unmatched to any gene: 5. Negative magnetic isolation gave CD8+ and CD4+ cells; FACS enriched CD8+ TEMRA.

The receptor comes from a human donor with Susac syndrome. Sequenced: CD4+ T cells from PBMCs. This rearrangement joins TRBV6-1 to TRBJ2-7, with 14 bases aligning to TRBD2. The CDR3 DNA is TGTGCCAGCCGGGGACTAGCGGGAGTAGCCTACGAGCAGTACTTC. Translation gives CASRGLAGVAYEQYF.